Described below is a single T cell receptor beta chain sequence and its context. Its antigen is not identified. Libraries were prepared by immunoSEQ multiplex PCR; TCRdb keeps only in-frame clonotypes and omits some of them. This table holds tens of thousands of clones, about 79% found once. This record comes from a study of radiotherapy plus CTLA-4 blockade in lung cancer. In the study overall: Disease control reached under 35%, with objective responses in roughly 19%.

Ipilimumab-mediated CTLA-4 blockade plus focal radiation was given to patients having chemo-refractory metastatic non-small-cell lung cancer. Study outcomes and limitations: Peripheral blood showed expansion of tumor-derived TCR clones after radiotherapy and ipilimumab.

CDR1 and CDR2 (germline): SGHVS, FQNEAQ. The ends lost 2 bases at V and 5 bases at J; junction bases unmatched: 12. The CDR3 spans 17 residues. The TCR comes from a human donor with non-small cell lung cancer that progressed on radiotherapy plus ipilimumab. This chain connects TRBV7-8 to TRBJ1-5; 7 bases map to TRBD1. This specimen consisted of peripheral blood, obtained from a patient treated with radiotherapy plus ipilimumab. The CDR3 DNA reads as TGTGCCAGCAGCTTAATTGTCAGGGGGAAGGGATATCAGCCCCAGCATTTT. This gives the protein CASSLIVRGKGYQPQHF. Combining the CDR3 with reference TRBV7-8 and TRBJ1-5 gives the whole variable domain GAGVSQSPRYKVAKRGQDVALRCDPISGHVSLFWYQQALGQGPEFLTYFQNEAQLDKSGLPSDRFFAERPEGSVSTLKIQRTQQEDSAVYLCASSLIVRGKGYQPQHFGDGTRLSIL.